This section outlines one TCR beta chain sequence together with its context. What it binds is unknown. PCR involved 60 Vbeta and 13 Jbeta primers. Assay used: immunoSEQ multiplex PCR; TCRdb lists only in-frame clones, some missing. Its table lists some 150,000 clones. These data are taken from a study of cytomegalovirus exposure and HLA in healthy donors. Trimming cost V 1 base and J 0 bases, with 16 bases left between them. The germline gives CDR1 LGHNA, CDR2 YSLEER. This CDR3 is built from 18 residues. General study points: Donors belonging to an Asian-associated ancestry cluster reportedly showed fewer N-insertions in productive TCRs than the roughly 700-donor mean, according to what a later analysis found. A highly shared variant cluster was judged a likely technical artifact. Across all donors, roughly uniform sequencing depth was an assumption of the presence/absence analyses. Most CMV-associated TCR beta chains appeared HLA-restricted in a later analysis.

This clonotype was obtained from a woman between 18 and 30 years old in good health and CMV-seronegative. J is TRBJ2-4 and V is TRBV4-3; D not certain. Material: PBMCs. CDR3 sequence reads: CASSQVSMSNLAKNIQYF. For the CDR3, the DNA is TGCGCCAGCAGCCAAGTTAGCATGAGTAATTTAGCCAAAAACATTCAGTACTTC.